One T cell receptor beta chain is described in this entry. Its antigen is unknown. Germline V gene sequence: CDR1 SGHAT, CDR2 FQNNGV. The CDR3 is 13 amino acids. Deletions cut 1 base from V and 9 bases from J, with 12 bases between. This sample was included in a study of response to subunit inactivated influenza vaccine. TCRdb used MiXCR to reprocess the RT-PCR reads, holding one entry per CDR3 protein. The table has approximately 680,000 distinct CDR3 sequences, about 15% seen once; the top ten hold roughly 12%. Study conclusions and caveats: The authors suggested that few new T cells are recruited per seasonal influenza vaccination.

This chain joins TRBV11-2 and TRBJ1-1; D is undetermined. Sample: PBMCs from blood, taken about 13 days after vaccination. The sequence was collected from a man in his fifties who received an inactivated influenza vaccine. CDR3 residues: CASSLGPLPQAFF. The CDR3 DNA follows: TGTGCCAGCAGCTTAGGGCCGCTCCCGCAAGCTTTCTTT.